This passage covers 28 T cell receptor beta chains from one sample sequenced in a study of response to subunit inactivated influenza vaccine. Each CDR3 protein is one row after TCRdb ran MiXCR on the RT-PCR reads. The repertoire has 590,000 or so distinct CDR3 sequences, approximately 15% of them found once; the top ten carry roughly 7.2%. This sample comprised PBMCs from blood, obtained 14 days before vaccination. All receptors derive from a man aged 45-60 years who received an inactivated influenza vaccine.

Of note for this clonotype: The junction departs from the called germline gene at one end, perhaps through a read error. V and J are TRBV5-1 and TRBJ2-3; D is perhaps TRBD1 (5 bases). Looked up from germline, CDR1 is SGHRS and CDR2 is YFSETQ. This CDR3 is 13 amino acids long. The CDR3 region is CASSSWGADTQDF. The CDR3 region has the DNA TGCGCCAGCAGCTCTTGGGGCGCAGATACGCAGGATTTT.

Only a few counts were recorded for this clonotype. The chain carries TRBV5-1 and TRBJ2-1, with TRBD2 matching 9 bases. CDR3 size: 17 residues. Germline CDR1 is SGHRS and CDR2 is YFSETQ. V shed 1 base and J 4 bases; nucleotides not matched to a gene: 9. The CDR3 DNA reads TGCGCCAGCAGCTTGAGGTCTCGGACTAGCGTGTACAATGAGCAGTTCTTC. Amino acid sequence: CASSLRSRTSVYNEQFF.

V is TRBV12-3 or TRBV12-4 and J is TRBJ2-3, with D tentatively TRBD1 (8 bases). Trimming pared 1 base from V and 11 bases from J, leaving 22 bases between. The CDR3 sequence is 16 residues long. Here the CDR3 reads CASSLGRQGRGFGQYF. The CDR3 coding sequence is TGTGCCAGCAGTTTAGGACGACAGGGGCGGGGGTTTGGGCAGTATTTT.

The sample holds a few counts of this clonotype. This sequence joins TRBV5-1 and TRBJ1-6; the D is unclear. There are 15 residues in the CDR3. CDR1 and CDR2 (germline): SGHRS, YFSETQ. V lost 0 bases to trimming and J lost 10 bases, with 14 bases between them. The CDR3 spells CASSLGVDSGSPLHF. The CDR3, as DNA: TGCGCCAGCAGCTTGGGAGTGGACTCTGGGTCACCCCTCCACTTT. Filled out from reference TRBV5-1 and TRBJ1-6, the complete variable domain reads KAGVTQTPRYLIKTRGQQVTLSCSPISGHRSVSWYQQTPGQGLQFLFEYFSETQRNKGNFPGRFSGRQFSNSRSEMNVSTLELGDSALYLCASSLGVDSGSPLHFGNGTRLTVT.

J is TRBJ1-1 and V is TRBV5-1; TRBD1 agrees at 7 bases. Germline V gene sequence: CDR1 SGHRS, CDR2 YFSETQ. The CDR3 is made up of 14 amino acids. Trimming cost V 0 bases and J 5 bases; bases outside gene matches: 4. CDR3 DNA: TGCGCCAGCAGCTTGGGAGGGGGCGAGACTGAAGCTTTCTTT. It translates to CASSLGGGETEAFF. Filled out from reference TRBV5-1 and TRBJ1-1, the complete variable domain reads KAGVTQTPRYLIKTRGQQVTLSCSPISGHRSVSWYQQTPGQGLQFLFEYFSETQRNKGNFPGRFSGRQFSNSRSEMNVSTLELGDSALYLCASSLGGGETEAFFGQGTRLTVV.

This sequence joins TRBV9 and TRBJ2-1; the D call may be TRBD1 or TRBD2 (5 bases each). This CDR3 is built from 15 residues. The V end was cut by 0 bases, the J end by 7 bases, with 14 bases between. Germline V lookup: CDR1 SGDLS, CDR2 YYNGEE. The CDR3 coding sequence is TGTGCCAGCAGCGTAGGAGGCAGGGACCCTAATGAGCAGTTCTTC. Amino acids: CASSVGGRDPNEQFF.

The chain joins TRBV7-8 to TRBJ2-3; 12 nucleotides line up with TRBD2. The ends lost 5 bases at V and 2 bases at J; junction bases unmatched: 5. Germline-derived CDR1 and CDR2 are SGHVS and FQNEAQ. There are 16 residues in the CDR3. CDR3 sequence reads: CASSKRLAGATDTQYF. Written as DNA, the CDR3 is TGTGCCAGCAGCAAGCGACTAGCGGGAGCCACAGATACGCAGTATTTT.

In its sample, this clonotype was seen a few times. The chain links TRBV9 to TRBJ2-5; the match to TRBD2 covers 9 bases. V dropped 2 bases and J dropped 5; count of bases not matched to a gene: 10. This CDR3 is 16 amino acids long. CDR1 SGDLS and CDR2 YYNGEE come from the germline V gene. For the CDR3, the DNA is TGTGCCAGCAGCGTGAGTGGCGGGAGGGCCATTGAGACCCAGTACTTC. This translates into CASSVSGGRAIETQYF. Filled out from reference TRBV9 and TRBJ2-5, the complete variable domain reads DSGVTQTPKHLITATGQRVTLRCSPRSGDLSVYWYQQSLDQGLQFLIQYYNGEERAKGNILERFSAQQFPDLHSELNLSSLELGDSALYFCASSVSGGRAIETQYFGPGTRLLVL.

The rearrangement joins TRBV10-3 to TRBJ2-3; tentatively, D is TRBD2 (6 bases). This CDR3 has 14 residues. CDR1 is ENHRY, CDR2 SYGVKD, per germline. V dropped 6 bases and J dropped 6 bases, with 16 bases sitting between them. CDR3 bases: TGTGCCATCAGGCGGGGTGGCGGGGTGGATACGCAGTATTTT. Amino acids: CAIRRGGGVDTQYF.

This clonotype was seen ten or more times. The chain joins TRBV10-3 to TRBJ2-3; D is uncertain. Trimming pared 2 bases from V and 1 base from J, leaving 7 bases between. The CDR3 is 14 amino acids. Looked up from germline, CDR1 is ENHRY and CDR2 is SYGVKD. The CDR3 reads CAISEPEGTDTQYF. In DNA, the CDR3 is TGTGCCATCAGTGAGCCCGAGGGCACAGATACGCAGTATTTT.

This chain joins TRBV12-3 or TRBV12-4 and TRBJ1-2, with 9 nucleotides matching TRBD1. V trimming: 4 bases; J trimming: 7 bases; junction bases outside the gene matches: 4. CDR3 size: 13 residues. The CDR3, as DNA: TGTGCCAGCAGTTACAGGGGGCGGGGTGGCTACACCTTC. Translated, it gives CASSYRGRGGYTF.

This clonotype was seen more than once but under ten times. The genes are TRBV20-1 and TRBJ1-2, with D possibly being TRBD1 (5 bases). CDR1 is DFQATT, CDR2 SNEGSKA, per germline (reference sequence). The CDR3 totals 15 residues. V lost 6 bases and J 5 bases, leaving 22 bases between the germline ends. Here the CDR3 reads CSASHGGGLKYGYTF. For the CDR3, the DNA is TGCAGTGCGAGCCACGGGGGAGGACTTAAGTATGGCTACACCTTC.

This clonotype was picked up a small number of times. This chain joins TRBV6-2 or TRBV6-3 and TRBJ2-1; D is undetermined. The V end was cut by 3 bases, the J end by 3 bases, with 9 bases between. The germline gives CDR1 MNHEY, CDR2 SVGEGT. The length of the CDR3 is 14 residues. As DNA, the CDR3 is TGTGCCAGCAGTTATGATTTTTACTACAATGAGCAGTTCTTC. Translation: CASSYDFYYNEQFF.

Worth noting for this clonotype: At one boundary the junction diverges from the germline segment, which might be a read error. The rearrangement uses TRBV4-1 and TRBJ2-1; weak D call: TRBD1 (6 bases). The germline CDR1 and CDR2 sequences are MGHRA and YSYEKL. The CDR3 loop spans 16 amino acids. This chain's CDR3 is CACSQVGRGLYNEQFF. CDR3 coding DNA: TGCGCCTGCAGCCAAGTTGGCAGGGGCTTATACAATGAGCAGTTCTTC.

V is TRBV29-1 and J is TRBJ2-7; 10 bases are shared with TRBD1. CDR1 SQVTM and CDR2 ANQGSEA come from the germline V gene. The CDR3 consists of 15 residues. The J segment lost 6 bases and the V segment lost 5 bases, leaving 13 bases of the junction unmatched. CDR3 sequence: CSVSPGQGPGSEQYF. In DNA, the CDR3 is TGCAGCGTTTCCCCGGGACAGGGGCCGGGCTCCGAGCAGTACTTC.

The V call is TRBV6-1, the J call TRBJ2-7; D is ambiguous. V shed 8 bases and J shed 5 bases, with 16 bases lying between them. Per germline, CDR1 MNHNS and CDR2 SASEGT. CDR3 size: 13 residues. The CDR3: CASSSNGLNEQYF. The CDR3 DNA follows: TGTGCCAGCTCATCTAACGGGCTAAACGAGCAGTACTTC.

This chain uses TRBV2 with TRBJ2-7, with 10 bases fitting TRBD1. The J segment lost 3 bases and the V segment lost 7 bases, leaving 6 bases of the junction unmatched. The CDR3 sequence is 14 residues long. Per germline, CDR1 SNHLY and CDR2 FYNNEI. As DNA, the CDR3 is TGTGCCAGCATCTGGGACAGGGGAAGCTACGAGCAGTACTTC. Its protein is CASIWDRGSYEQYF.

V is TRBV4-3 and J is TRBJ2-2; unclear D gene. V lost 0 bases and J 7 bases, leaving 12 bases between the germline ends. There are 15 residues in the CDR3. Looked up from germline, CDR1 is LGHNA and CDR2 is YSLEER. CDR3 nucleotide sequence: TGCGCCAGCAGCCAAGAGCCAGGAGAAAACGGGGAGCTGTTTTTT. This codes for CASSQEPGENGELFF.

This chain joins TRBV4-3 and TRBJ2-5; D is perhaps TRBD1 or TRBD2 (7 bases each). Trimming cost V 1 base and J 5 bases, with 20 bases left between them. CDR1 is LGHNA, CDR2 YSLEER, per germline. The CDR3 contains 17 residues. CDR3 in amino acids: CASSQAGGRGFQETQYF. CDR3 in DNA: TGCGCCAGCAGCCAAGCGGGGGGCAGGGGGTTCCAGGAGACCCAGTACTTC.

The chain combines TRBV29-1 with TRBJ2-1; possibly TRBD2 for D (6 bases). The CDR3 sequence is 15 residues long. The germline gives CDR1 SQVTM, CDR2 ANQGSEA. The germline V and J ends were trimmed by 7 bases and 2 bases, with 18 bases remaining between them. DNA of the CDR3: TGCAGCGCCAGTTTGAAGTCGGGAGCCTACAATGAGCAGTTCTTC. Encoded protein: CSASLKSGAYNEQFF.

The V and J genes are TRBV5-1 and TRBJ2-7; D is unclear. Germline V lookup: CDR1 SGHRS, CDR2 YFSETQ. This CDR3 spans 14 amino acids. Trimming removed 1 base from V and 2 bases from J, with 10 bases in between. The CDR3 sequence: CASSLSPAPYEQYF. The DNA of the CDR3 is TGCGCCAGCAGCTTGTCCCCAGCTCCCTACGAGCAGTACTTC.

This clonotype occurred a few times. The chain recombines TRBV6-2 or TRBV6-3 with TRBJ1-5, with a tentative D call TRBD1 (5 bases). CDR3 size: 16 residues. V dropped 0 bases and J dropped 2 bases, with 11 bases sitting between them. Germline V lookup: CDR1 MNHEY, CDR2 SVGEGT. For the CDR3, the DNA is TGTGCCAGCAGTTACTCGTCATGGGGCCGCAATCAGCCCCAGCATTTT. Its protein is CASSYSSWGRNQPQHF.

In its sample, this clonotype was seen a few times. V and J are TRBV6-1 and TRBJ1-4; TRBD1 aligns across 10 bases. Germline loops: CDR1 MNHNS, CDR2 SASEGT. The V and J ends lost 6 bases and 9 bases, in that order; junction bases with no gene match: 7. The CDR3 is made up of 14 amino acids. CDR3 sequence: CASRRGQGNKKLFF. Written as DNA, the CDR3 is TGTGCCAGCAGACGGGGACAGGGGAACAAAAAACTGTTTTTT.

This clonotype was counted a few times. The chain employs TRBV27 and TRBJ2-1; 10 bases agree with TRBD2. Looked up from germline, CDR1 is MNHEY and CDR2 is SMNVEV (reference sequence). CDR3 size: 15 residues. V trimming: 3 bases; J trimming: 7 bases; junction bases outside the gene matches: 6. CDR3 protein: CASSFGSGGTNEQFF. The CDR3 coding sequence is TGTGCCAGCAGTTTTGGTAGCGGGGGGACAAATGAGCAGTTCTTC.

In this sample, this clonotype turned up many times. Here the CDR3 reads CASSRNRDRSSYEQYF. The DNA for the CDR3 is TGTGCCAGCTCGCGAAACCGGGACAGGAGCTCCTACGAGCAGTACTTC. The V call is TRBV18, the J call TRBJ2-7, with 8 bases lining up with TRBD1. CDR3 length: 16 amino acids. Per germline, CDR1 KGHSH and CDR2 LQKENI. V was clipped by 6 bases and J by 0 bases; unmatched bases: 10.

The chain joins TRBV20-1 to TRBJ2-1; maybe TRBD2 (7 bases). Germline V gives CDR1 DFQATT, CDR2 SNEGSKA (reference sequence). The V gene lost 0 bases and the J gene lost 6 bases, with 18 bases spanning the gap. This CDR3 spans 16 amino acids. Here the CDR3 reads CSARDSRGGRPNEQFF. The CDR3 nucleotides read TGCAGTGCTAGAGATTCGAGGGGGGGACGCCCCAATGAGCAGTTCTTC.

This chain connects TRBV2 to TRBJ2-7; D uncertain. Germline CDR1 and CDR2: SNHLY and FYNNEI. This CDR3 has 12 residues. V lost 7 bases and J lost 2, with 9 bases in between. The CDR3 loop reads CASKGFTYEQYF. CDR3 DNA: TGTGCCAGCAAAGGTTTTACCTACGAGCAGTACTTC.

The V call is TRBV6-1, the J call TRBJ2-1; 9 nucleotides match TRBD1. J lost 9 bases, V lost 6 bases, and 15 bases had no gene match. The CDR3 has 16 amino acids. In germline, CDR1 is MNHNS, CDR2 SASEGT. The CDR3 is CASSEGRDRANGEQFF. CDR3 bases: TGTGCCAGCAGCGAGGGCCGGGACAGGGCGAATGGTGAGCAGTTCTTC.